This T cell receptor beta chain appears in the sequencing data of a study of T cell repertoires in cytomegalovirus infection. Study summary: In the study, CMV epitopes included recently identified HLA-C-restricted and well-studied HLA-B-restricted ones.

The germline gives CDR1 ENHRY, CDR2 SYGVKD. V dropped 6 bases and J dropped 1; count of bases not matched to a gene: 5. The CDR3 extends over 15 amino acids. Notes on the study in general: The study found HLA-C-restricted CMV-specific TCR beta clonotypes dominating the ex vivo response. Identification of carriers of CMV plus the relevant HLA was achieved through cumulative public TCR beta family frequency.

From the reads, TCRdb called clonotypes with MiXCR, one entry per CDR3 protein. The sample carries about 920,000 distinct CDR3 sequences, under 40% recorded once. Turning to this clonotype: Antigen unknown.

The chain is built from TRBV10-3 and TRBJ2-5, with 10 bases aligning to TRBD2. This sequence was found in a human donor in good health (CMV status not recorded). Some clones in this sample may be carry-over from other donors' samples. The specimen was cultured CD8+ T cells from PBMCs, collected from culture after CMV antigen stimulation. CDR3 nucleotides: TGTGCCATCAGCGTAAGGACTAGCGGCCAAGAGACCCAGTACTTC. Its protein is CAISVRTSGQETQYF.